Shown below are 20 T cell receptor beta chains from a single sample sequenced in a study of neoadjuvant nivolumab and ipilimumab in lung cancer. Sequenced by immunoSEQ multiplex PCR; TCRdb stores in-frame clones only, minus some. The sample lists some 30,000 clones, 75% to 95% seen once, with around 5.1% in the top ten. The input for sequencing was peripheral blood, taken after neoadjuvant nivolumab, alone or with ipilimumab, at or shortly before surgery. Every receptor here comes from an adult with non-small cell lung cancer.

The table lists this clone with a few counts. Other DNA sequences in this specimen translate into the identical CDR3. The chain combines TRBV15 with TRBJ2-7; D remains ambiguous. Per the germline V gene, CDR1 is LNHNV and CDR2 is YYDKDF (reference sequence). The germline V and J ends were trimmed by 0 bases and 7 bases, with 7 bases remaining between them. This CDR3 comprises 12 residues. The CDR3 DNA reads TGTGCCACCAGCAGAGAGGTTGGGGAGCAGTACTTC. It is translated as CATSREVGEQYF.

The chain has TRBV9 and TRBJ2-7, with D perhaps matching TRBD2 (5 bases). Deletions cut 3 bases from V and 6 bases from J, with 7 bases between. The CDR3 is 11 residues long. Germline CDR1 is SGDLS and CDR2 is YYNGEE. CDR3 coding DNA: TGTGCCAGCAGCGCTGAGGGCGAGCAGTACTTC. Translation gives CASSAEGEQYF.

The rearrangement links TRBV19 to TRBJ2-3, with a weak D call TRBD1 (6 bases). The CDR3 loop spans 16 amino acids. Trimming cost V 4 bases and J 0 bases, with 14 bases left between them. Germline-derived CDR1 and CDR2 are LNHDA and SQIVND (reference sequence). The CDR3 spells CASSTTQGSSTDTQYF. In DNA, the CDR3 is TGTGCCAGTAGTACCACACAGGGATCTAGCACAGATACGCAGTATTTT.

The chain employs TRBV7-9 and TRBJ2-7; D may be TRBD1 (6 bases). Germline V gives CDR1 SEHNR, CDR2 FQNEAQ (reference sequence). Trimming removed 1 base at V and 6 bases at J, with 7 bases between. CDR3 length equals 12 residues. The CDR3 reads CASSLEGGEQYF. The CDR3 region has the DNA TGTGCCAGCAGCTTAGAAGGGGGCGAGCAGTACTTC.

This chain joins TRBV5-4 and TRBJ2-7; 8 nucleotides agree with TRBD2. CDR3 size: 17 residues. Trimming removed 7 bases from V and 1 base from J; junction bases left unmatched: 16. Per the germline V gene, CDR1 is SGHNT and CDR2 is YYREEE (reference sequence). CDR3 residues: CASGSAATRGVSYEQYF. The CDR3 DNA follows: TGTGCCAGCGGGAGTGCCGCTACGCGGGGGGTATCCTACGAGCAGTACTTC.

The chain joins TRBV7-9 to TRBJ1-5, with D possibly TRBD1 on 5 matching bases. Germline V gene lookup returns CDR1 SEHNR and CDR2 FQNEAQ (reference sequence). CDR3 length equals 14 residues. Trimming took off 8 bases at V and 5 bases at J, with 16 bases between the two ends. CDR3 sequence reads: CASGKAGSDQPQHF. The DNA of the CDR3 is TGTGCCAGCGGGAAGGCAGGGTCTGATCAGCCCCAGCATTTT.

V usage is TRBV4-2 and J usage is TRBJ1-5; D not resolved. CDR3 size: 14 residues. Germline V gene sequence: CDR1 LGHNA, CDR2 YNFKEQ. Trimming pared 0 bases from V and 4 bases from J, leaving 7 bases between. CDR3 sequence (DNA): TGTGCCAGCAGCCAAGATGCCGGGAATCAGCCCCAGCATTTT. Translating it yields CASSQDAGNQPQHF.

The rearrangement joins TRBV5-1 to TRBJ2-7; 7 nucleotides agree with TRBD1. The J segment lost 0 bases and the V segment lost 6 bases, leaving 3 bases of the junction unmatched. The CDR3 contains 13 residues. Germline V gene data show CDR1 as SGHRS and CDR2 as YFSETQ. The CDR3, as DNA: TGCGCCAGCACAGACAGGGTCTCCTACGAGCAGTACTTC. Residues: CASTDRVSYEQYF.

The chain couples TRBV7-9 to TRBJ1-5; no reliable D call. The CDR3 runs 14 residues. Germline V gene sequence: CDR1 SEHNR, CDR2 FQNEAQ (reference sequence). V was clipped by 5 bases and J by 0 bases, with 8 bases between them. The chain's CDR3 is CASSEDHSNQPQHF. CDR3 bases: TGTGCCAGCAGCGAAGACCATAGCAATCAGCCCCAGCATTTT.

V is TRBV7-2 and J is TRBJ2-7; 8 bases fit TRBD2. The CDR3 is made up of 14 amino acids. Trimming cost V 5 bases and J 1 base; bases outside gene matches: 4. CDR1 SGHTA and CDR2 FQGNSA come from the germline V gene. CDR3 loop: CASSPGLASYEQYF. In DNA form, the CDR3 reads TGTGCCAGCAGCCCTGGACTAGCTTCCTACGAGCAGTACTTC.

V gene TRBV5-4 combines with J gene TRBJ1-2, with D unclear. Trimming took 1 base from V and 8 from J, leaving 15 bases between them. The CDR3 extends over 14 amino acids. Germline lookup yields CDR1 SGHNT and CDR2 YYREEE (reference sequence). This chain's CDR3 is CASSLYTGKGGYTF. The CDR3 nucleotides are TGTGCCAGCAGCTTGTACACGGGAAAGGGAGGCTACACCTTC.

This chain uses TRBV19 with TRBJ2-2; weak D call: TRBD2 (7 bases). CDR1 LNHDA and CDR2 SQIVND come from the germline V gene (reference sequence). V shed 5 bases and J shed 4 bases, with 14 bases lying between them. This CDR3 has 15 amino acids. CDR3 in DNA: TGTGCCAGTAGTGCCGAGGGGGGGGGCACCGGGGAGCTGTTTTTT. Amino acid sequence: CASSAEGGGTGELFF.

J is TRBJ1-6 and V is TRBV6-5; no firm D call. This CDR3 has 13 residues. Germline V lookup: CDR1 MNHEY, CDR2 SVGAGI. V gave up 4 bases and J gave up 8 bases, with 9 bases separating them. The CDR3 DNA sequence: TGTGCCAGCAGTTTTGGACGCGATTCACCCCTCCACTTT. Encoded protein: CASSFGRDSPLHF.

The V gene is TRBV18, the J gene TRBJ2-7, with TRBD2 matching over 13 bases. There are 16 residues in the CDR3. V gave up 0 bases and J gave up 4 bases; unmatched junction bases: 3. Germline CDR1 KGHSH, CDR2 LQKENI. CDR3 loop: CASSPPGLAGAYEQYF. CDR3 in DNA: TGTGCCAGCTCACCACCCGGACTAGCGGGGGCGTACGAGCAGTACTTC. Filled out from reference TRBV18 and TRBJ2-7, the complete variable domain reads NAGVMQNPRHLVRRRGQEARLRCSPMKGHSHVYWYRQLPEEGLKFMVYLQKENIIDESGMPKERFSAEFPKEGPSILRIQQVVRGDSAAYFCASSPPGLAGAYEQYFGPGTRLTVT.

DNA for the CDR3: TGTGCCAGCAGCTTAGGGACAGGGGGCCCCTCTGGAAACACCATATATTTT. This gives the protein CASSLGTGGPSGNTIYF. The rearrangement links TRBV11-2 to TRBJ1-3; 11 bases are a match to TRBD1. V trimming: 1 base; J trimming: 0 bases; junction bases outside the gene matches: 2. The CDR3 has 17 amino acids. CDR1 is SGHAT, CDR2 FQNNGV, per germline.

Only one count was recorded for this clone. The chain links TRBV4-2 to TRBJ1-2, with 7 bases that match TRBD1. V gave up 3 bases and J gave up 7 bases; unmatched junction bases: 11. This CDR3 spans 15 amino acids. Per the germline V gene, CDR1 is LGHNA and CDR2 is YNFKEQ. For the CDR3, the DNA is TGTGCCAGCAGCCAGGGTCCAGGAGGGGGCTTTGGCTACACCTTC. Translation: CASSQGPGGGFGYTF.

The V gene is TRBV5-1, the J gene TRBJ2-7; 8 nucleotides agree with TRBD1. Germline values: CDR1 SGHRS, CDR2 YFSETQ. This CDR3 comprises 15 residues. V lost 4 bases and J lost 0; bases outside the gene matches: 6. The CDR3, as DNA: TGCGCCAGCAGCCCGGGACAGGCAGCCTCCTACGAGCAGTACTTC. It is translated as CASSPGQAASYEQYF.

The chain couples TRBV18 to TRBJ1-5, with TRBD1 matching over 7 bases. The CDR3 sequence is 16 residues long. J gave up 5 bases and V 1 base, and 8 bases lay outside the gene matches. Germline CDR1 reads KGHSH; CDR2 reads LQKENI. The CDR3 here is CASSPLAGGPYQPQHF. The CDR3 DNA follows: TGTGCCAGCTCACCACTGGCAGGGGGGCCCTATCAGCCCCAGCATTTT.

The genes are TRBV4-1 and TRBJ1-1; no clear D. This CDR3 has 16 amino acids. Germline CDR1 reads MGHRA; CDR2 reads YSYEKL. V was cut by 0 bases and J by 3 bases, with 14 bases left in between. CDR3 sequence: CASSQDGRAADTEAFF. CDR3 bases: TGCGCCAGCAGCCAAGATGGGCGAGCGGCGGACACTGAAGCTTTCTTT.

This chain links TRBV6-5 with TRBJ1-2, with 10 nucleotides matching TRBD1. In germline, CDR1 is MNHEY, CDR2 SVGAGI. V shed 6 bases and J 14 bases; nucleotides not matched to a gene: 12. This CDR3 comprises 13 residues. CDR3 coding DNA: TGTGCCAGCAGCCCGGGACAGGGGAGATTTGGGACCTTC. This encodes CASSPGQGRFGTF.